Sequencing of this T cell receptor (beta chain) was carried out in a study of T cells in Graves' hyperthyroidism and ophthalmopathy. Germline CDR1 reads WSHSY; CDR2 reads SAAADI. The CDR3 has 14 amino acids. With 2 bases removed from V and 4 bases from J, the gap between germline ends came to 9 bases. This clonotype was seen many times. Regions amplified from RNA transcripts were the TCR beta CDR3 regions. First-round RT-PCR targeting the TCR CDR3 was performed with the HTBI primer set. Each CDR3 protein is one row after TCRdb ran MiXCR on the multiplex PCR reads. Of 530,000 or so distinct CDR3 sequences listed, around a quarter are singletons.

This receptor was identified in a woman aged 30 to 39 with Graves' ophthalmopathy. Sequenced sample: blood. This chain links TRBV10-2 with TRBJ1-5; D perhaps matches TRBD1 (5 bases). CDR3 coding DNA: TGCGCCAGCAGTGAGGCAGGGTTTAATCAGCCCCAGCATTTT. This encodes CASSEAGFNQPQHF.